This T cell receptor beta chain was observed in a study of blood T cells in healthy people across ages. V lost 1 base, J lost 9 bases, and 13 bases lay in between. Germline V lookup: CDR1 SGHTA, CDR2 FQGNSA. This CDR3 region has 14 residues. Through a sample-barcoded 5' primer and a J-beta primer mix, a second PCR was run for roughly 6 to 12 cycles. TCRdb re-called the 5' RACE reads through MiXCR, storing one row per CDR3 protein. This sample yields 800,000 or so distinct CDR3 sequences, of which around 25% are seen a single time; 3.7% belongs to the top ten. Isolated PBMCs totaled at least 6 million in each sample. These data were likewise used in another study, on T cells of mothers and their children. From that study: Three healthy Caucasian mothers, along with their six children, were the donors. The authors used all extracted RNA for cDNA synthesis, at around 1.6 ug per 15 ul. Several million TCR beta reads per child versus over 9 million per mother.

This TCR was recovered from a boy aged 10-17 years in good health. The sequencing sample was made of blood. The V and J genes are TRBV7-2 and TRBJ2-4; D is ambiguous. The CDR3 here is CASSLEANLGIQYF. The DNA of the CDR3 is TGTGCCAGCAGCTTAGAGGCTAATTTAGGCATTCAGTACTTC.